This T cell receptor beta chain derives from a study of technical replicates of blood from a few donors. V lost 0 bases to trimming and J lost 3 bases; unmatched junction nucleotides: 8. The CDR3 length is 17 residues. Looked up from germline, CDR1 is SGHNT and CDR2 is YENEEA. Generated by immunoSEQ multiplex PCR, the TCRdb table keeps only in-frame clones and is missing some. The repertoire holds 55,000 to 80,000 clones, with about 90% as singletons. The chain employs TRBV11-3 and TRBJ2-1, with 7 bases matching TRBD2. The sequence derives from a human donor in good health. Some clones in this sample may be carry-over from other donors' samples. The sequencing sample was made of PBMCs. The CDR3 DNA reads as TGTGCCAGCAGCTTAGAGGGAACGGGAGGTGGCTACAATGAGCAGTTCTTC. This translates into CASSLEGTGGGYNEQFF.